What follows are 6 T cell receptor beta chains derived from one specimen sequenced in a study of T-cell memory formation after mild COVID-19. TCRdb re-called the 5' RACE reads through MiXCR, storing one row per CDR3 protein. The repertoire holds roughly 180,000 distinct CDR3 sequences, about a fifth seen once, with 3% to 4% in the top ten. Sequencing used PBMCs or a T cell subset sorted from them (not recorded which). These receptors were obtained from a man aged 18 to 29 who had mild COVID-19 (a few samples of this study predate the infection). Cell type and time point are not known.

The chain carries TRBV2 and TRBJ2-7, with D uncertain. In germline, CDR1 is SNHLY, CDR2 FYNNEI. This CDR3 is 14 amino acids long. With 2 bases removed from V and 4 bases from J, the gap between germline ends came to 12 bases. Here the CDR3 reads CASSETGGWYEQYF. The CDR3 DNA is TGTGCCAGCAGTGAAACGGGCGGATGGTACGAGCAGTACTTC.

The chain couples TRBV5-5 to TRBJ2-7, with 8 bases lining up with TRBD1. The ends lost 0 bases at V and 4 bases at J; junction bases unmatched: 6. The CDR3 contains 15 residues. Germline V CDR1 and CDR2: SGHKS, YYEKEE (reference sequence). The CDR3 loop reads CASSLAWTGIYEQYV. DNA of the CDR3: TGTGCCAGCAGCTTGGCCTGGACAGGGATTTACGAGCAGTACGTC.

In this sample, this clonotype turned up a few times. The V gene is TRBV3-1, the J gene TRBJ2-1; D is uncertain. In germline, CDR1 is LGHDT, CDR2 YNNKEL (reference sequence). The CDR3 is 14 residues long. V lost 4 bases to trimming and J lost 4 bases, with 11 bases between them. The CDR3 spells CASSRGSGYNEQFF. The CDR3 DNA sequence: TGTGCCAGCAGCCGAGGTTCCGGGTACAATGAGCAGTTCTTC.

In this sample, this clonotype turned up a few times. The chain couples TRBV5-1 to TRBJ2-3; no definite D call. The germline gives CDR1 SGHRS, CDR2 YFSETQ. Trimming took off 0 bases at V and 4 bases at J, with 6 bases between the two ends. This CDR3 is built from 13 residues. CDR3 region: CASSLEGSDTQYF. The CDR3 bases are TGCGCCAGCAGCTTGGAGGGCTCAGATACGCAGTATTTT.

This clonotype was found a few times. The CDR3 here is CASSPGALVGDTQYF. Here the CDR3 DNA reads TGTGCCAGCAGCCCCGGTGCCTTGGTGGGAGATACGCAGTATTTT. The chain carries TRBV7-6 and TRBJ2-3; D ambiguous. V lost 5 bases to trimming and J lost 5 bases, with 17 bases between them. Germline V gene sequence: CDR1 SGHVS, CDR2 FNYEAQ. The CDR3 runs 15 residues.

The table lists this clonotype with a few counts. The chain uses TRBV9 and TRBJ2-2; D call uncertain. Germline V gene data show CDR1 as SGDLS and CDR2 as YYNGEE. The CDR3 has 15 amino acids. Trimming cost V 0 bases and J 3 bases, with 9 bases left between them. The CDR3 here is CASSVEGFYTGELFF. In DNA form, the CDR3 reads TGTGCCAGCAGCGTAGAAGGGTTTTACACCGGGGAGCTGTTTTTT.